This T cell receptor beta chain comes out of a study of shared clonotypes between healthy human individuals. Naive CD8 cells were CD45RO-negative, positively selected for CCR7, excluding terminally differentiated effector memory CD45RA+ cells. Trimming left V 2 bases short and J 6 bases short, with 11 bases between. The CDR3 extends over 13 amino acids. Germline loops: CDR1 MRHNA, CDR2 SNTAGT. This table comes from immunoSEQ multiplex PCR, and its TCRdb copy is limited to in-frame clones, with some not included. The table shows about 2.1 million clones, with more than 85% occurring only once. This clone has a single count.

The sequenced sample consisted of naive CD8+ T cells from PBMCs. This rearrangement joins TRBV6-4 to TRBJ2-7; D is uncertain. This receptor was taken from a man younger than 35 in good health. Some clones in this sample may be carry-over from other donors' samples. As DNA, the CDR3 is TGTGCCAGCAGTGACCAAACAACGGGCGAGCAGTACTTC. Translated: CASSDQTTGEQYF.